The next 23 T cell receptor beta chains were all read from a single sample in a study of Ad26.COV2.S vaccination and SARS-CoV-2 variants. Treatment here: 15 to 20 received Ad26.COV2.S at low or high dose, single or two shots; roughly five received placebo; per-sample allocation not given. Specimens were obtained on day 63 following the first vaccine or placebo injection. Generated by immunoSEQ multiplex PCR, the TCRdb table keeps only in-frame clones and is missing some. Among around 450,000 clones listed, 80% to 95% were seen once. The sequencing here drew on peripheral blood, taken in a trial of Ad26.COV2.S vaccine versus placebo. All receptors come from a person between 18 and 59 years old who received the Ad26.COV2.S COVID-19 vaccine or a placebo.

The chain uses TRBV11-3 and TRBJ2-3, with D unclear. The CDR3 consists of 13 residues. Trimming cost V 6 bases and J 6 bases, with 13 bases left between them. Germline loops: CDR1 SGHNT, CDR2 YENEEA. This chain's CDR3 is CASSGSWADTQYF. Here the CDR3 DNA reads TGTGCCAGCAGTGGATCTTGGGCGGATACGCAGTATTTT.

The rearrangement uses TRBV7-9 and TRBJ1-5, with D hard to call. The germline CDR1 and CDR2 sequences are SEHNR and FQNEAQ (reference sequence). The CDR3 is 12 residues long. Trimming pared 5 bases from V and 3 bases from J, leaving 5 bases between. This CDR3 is CASSATNQPQHF. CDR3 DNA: TGTGCCAGCAGCGCAACCAATCAGCCCCAGCATTTT.

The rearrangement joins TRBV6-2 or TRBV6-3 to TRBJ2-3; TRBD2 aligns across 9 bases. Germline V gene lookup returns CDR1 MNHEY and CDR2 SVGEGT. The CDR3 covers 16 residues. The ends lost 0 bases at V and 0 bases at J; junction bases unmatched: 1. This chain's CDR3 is CASSYSGTSSTDTQYF. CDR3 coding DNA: TGTGCCAGCAGTTACTCCGGGACTAGCAGCACAGATACGCAGTATTTT.

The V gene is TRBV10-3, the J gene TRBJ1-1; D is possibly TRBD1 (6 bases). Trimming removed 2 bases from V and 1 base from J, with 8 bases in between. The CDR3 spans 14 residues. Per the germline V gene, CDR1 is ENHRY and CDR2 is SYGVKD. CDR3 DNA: TGTGCCATCAGTGAGCTGGGGGCGAACACTGAAGCTTTCTTT. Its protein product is CAISELGANTEAFF.

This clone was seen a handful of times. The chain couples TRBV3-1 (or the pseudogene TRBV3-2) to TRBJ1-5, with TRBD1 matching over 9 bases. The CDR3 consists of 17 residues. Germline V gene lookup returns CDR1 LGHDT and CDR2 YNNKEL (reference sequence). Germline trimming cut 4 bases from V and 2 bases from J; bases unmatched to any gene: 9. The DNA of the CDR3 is TGTGCCAGCAGCCGATCACAGGGGGCATGGGGCAATCAGCCCCAGCATTTT. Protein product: CASSRSQGAWGNQPQHF.

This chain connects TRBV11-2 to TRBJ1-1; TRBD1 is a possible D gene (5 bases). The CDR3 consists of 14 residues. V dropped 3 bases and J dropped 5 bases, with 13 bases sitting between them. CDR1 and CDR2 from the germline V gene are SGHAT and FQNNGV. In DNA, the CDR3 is TGTGCCAGCAGCTTGGGGCAGCTGACGACTGAAGCTTTCTTT. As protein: CASSLGQLTTEAFF.

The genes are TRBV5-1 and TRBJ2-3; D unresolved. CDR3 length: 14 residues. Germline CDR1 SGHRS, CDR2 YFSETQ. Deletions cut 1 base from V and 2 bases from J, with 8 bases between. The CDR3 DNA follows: TGCGCCAGCAGCTTGATGGTTCCCACAGATACGCAGTATTTT. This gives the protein CASSLMVPTDTQYF. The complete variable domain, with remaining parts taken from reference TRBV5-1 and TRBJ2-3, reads KAGVTQTPRYLIKTRGQQVTLSCSPISGHRSVSWYQQTPGQGLQFLFEYFSETQRNKGNFPGRFSGRQFSNSRSEMNVSTLELGDSALYLCASSLMVPTDTQYFGPGTRLTVL.

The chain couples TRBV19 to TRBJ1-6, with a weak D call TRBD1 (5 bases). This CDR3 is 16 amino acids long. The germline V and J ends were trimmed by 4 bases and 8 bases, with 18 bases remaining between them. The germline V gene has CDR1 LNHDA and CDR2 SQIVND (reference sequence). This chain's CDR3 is CASSTLRPGGDSPLHF. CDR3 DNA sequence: TGTGCCAGTAGTACCCTCCGCCCCGGGGGAGATTCACCCCTCCACTTT.

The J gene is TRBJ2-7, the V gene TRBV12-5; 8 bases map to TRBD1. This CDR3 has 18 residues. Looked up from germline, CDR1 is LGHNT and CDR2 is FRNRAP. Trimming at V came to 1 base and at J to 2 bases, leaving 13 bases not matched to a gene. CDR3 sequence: CASGLGAPTGVGAYEQYF. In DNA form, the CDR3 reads TGTGCTAGTGGTTTGGGGGCGCCGACAGGGGTAGGAGCCTACGAGCAGTACTTC.

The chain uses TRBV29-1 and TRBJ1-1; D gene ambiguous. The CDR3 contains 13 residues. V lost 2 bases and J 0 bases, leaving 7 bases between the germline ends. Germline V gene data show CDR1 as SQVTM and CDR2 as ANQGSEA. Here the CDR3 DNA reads TGCAGCGTTGAAAGTGCGATGAACACTGAAGCTTTCTTT. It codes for CSVESAMNTEAFF.

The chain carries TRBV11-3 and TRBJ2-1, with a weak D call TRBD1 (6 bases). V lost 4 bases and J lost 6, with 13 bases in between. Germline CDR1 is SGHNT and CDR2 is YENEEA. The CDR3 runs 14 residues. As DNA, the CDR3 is TGTGCCAGCAGCTCAACTTCACAGGGCAATGAGCAGTTCTTC. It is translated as CASSSTSQGNEQFF.

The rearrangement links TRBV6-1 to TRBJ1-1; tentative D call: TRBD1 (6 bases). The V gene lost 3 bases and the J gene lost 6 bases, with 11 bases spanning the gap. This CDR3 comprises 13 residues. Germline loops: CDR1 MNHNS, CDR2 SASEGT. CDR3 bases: TGTGCCAGCAGTGATACAGGGAGTCCTGAAGCTTTCTTT. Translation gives CASSDTGSPEAFF.

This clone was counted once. CDR3 in amino acids: CASSEAFVGGRSDTQYF. The CDR3 DNA reads as TGTGCCAGCAGTGAAGCATTTGTGGGCGGGAGGTCAGATACGCAGTATTTT. V gene TRBV6-1 combines with J gene TRBJ2-3, with 8 bases fitting TRBD2. The germline V gene has CDR1 MNHNS and CDR2 SASEGT. V lost 0 bases to trimming and J lost 4 bases; unmatched junction nucleotides: 9. CDR3 length: 17 amino acids.

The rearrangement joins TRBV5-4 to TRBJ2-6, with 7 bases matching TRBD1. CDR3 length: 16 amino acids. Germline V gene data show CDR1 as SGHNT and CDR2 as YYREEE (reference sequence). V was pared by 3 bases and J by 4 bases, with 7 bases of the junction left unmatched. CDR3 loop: CASSWTTGTGANVLTF. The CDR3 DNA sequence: TGTGCCAGCAGCTGGACGACAGGGACAGGGGCCAACGTCCTGACTTTC.

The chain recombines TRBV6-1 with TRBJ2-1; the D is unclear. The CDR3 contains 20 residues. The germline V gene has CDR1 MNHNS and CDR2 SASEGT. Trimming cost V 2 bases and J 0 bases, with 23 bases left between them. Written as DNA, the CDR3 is TGTGCCAGCAGTGAAAAGTTCTCGGGCAACTCTCAAAGCTCCTACAATGAGCAGTTCTTC. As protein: CASSEKFSGNSQSSYNEQFF.

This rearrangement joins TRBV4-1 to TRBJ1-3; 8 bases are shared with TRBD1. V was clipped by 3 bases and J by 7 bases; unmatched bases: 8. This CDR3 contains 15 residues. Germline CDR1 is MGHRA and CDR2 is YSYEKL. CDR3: CASSHHPTGENTIYF. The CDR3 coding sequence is TGCGCCAGCAGCCATCATCCGACAGGGGAGAACACCATATATTTT.

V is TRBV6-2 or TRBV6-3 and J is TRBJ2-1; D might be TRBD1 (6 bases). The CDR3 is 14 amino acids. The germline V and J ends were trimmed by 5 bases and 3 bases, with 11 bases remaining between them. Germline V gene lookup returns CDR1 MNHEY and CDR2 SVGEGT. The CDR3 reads CASSQLDSYNEQFF. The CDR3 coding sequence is TGTGCCAGCAGTCAGCTGGACAGCTACAATGAGCAGTTCTTC.

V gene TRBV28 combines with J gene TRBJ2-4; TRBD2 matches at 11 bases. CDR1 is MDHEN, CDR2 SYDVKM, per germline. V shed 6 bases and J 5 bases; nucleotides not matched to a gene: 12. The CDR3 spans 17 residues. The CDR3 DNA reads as TGTGCCAGCAGCTGGACAACTAGCGGGAGCTTCCAAAACATTCAGTACTTC. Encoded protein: CASSWTTSGSFQNIQYF.

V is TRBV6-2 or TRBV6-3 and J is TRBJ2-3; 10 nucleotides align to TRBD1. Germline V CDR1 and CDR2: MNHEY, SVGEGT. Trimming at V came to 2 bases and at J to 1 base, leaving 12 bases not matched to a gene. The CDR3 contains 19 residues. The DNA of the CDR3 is TGTGCCAGCAGTTACCTCCGGGACAGGGGTCCGGTTGGCACAGATACGCAGTATTTT. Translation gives CASSYLRDRGPVGTDTQYF.

The CDR3 reads CASSSRTGIDYEQYF. Here the CDR3 DNA reads TGTGCCAGCAGCTCCCGGACAGGTATTGACTACGAGCAGTACTTC. V is TRBV21-1 and J is TRBJ2-7; the table's D call TRBD1 went unverified against the DNA. TRBV21-1 is flagged as a pseudogene. This CDR3 is built from 15 residues.

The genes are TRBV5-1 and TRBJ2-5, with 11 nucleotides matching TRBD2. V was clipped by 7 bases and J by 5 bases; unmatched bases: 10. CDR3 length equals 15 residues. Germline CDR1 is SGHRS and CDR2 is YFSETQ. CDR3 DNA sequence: TGCGCCAGCGCGCTAGCGGGAGGTTCCGGTGAGACCCAGTACTTC. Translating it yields CASALAGGSGETQYF.

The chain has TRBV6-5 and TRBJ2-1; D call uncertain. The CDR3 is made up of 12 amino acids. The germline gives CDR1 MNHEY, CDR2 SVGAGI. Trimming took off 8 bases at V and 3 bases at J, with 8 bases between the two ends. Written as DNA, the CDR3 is TGTGCCAGCGGGGAACGCTACAATGAGCAGTTCTTC. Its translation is CASGERYNEQFF.

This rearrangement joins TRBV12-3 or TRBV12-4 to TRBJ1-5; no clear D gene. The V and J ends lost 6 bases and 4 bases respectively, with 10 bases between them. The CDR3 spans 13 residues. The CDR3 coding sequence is TGTGCCAGCAGCCCCGGACTAAATCAGCCCCAGCATTTT. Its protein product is CASSPGLNQPQHF.